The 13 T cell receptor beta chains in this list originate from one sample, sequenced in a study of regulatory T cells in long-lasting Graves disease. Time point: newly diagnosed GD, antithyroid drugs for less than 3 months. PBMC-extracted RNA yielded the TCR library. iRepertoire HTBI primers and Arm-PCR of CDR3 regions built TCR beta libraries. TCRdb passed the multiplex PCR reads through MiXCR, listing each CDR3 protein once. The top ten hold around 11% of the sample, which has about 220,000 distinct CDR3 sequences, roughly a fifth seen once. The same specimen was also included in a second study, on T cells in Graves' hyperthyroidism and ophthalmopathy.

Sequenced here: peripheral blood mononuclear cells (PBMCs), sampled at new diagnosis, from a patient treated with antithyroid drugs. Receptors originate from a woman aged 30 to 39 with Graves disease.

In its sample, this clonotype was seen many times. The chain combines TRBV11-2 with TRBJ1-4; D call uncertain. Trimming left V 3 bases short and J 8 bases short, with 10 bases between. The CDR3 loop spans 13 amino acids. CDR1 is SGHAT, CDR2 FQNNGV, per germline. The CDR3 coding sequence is TGTGCCAGCAGCTTTCCCGGAAGGGAAAAACTGTTTTTT. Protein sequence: CASSFPGREKLFF.

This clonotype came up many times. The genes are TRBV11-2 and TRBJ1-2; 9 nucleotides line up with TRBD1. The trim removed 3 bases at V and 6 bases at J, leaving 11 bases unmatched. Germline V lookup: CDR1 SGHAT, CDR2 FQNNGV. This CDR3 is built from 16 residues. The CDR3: CASSFTGTGKGDGYTF. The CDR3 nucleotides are TGTGCCAGCAGCTTTACCGGGACAGGGAAGGGCGATGGCTACACCTTC.

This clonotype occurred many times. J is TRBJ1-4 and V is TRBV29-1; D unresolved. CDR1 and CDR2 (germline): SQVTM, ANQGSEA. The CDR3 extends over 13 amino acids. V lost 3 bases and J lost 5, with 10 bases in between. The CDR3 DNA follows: TGCAGCGTTGATCGTTCCCAAAATGAAAAACTGTTTTTT. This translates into CSVDRSQNEKLFF.

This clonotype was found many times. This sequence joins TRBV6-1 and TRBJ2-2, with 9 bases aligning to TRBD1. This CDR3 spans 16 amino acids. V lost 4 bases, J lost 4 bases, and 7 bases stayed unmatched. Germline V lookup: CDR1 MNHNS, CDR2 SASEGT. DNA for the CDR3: TGTGCCAGCAGTGGGATGACAGGGGGTGGCACCGGGGAGCTGTTTTTT. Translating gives CASSGMTGGGTGELFF.

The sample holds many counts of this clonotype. As DNA, the CDR3 is TGTGCCAGCAGCTTGACAGGGAGCAACCAGCAGTACTTC. Its protein product is CASSLTGSNQQYF. The V gene is TRBV7-3, the J gene TRBJ2-7; 7 bases match TRBD1. Germline V gene lookup returns CDR1 SGHTA and CDR2 FQGTGA. The CDR3 is 13 amino acids. J gave up 8 bases and V 3 bases, and 7 bases lay outside the gene matches. Complete variable domain (other parts from reference TRBV7-3 and TRBJ2-7): GAGVSQTPSNKVTEKGKYVELRCDPISGHTALYWYRQSLGQGPEFLIYFQGTGAADDSGLPNDRFFAVRPEGSVSTLKIQRTERGDSAVYLCASSLTGSNQQYFGPGTRLTVT.

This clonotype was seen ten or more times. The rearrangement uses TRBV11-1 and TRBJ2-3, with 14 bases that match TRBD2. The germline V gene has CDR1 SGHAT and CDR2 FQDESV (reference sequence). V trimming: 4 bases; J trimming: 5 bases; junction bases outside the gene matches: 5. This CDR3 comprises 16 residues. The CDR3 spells CASSSHGLAGGDTQYF. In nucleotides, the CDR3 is TGTGCCAGCAGCTCACATGGACTAGCGGGGGGAGATACGCAGTATTTT. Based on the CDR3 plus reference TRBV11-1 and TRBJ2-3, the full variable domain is EAEVAQSPRYKITEKSQAVAFWCDPISGHATLYWYRQILGQGPELLVQFQDESVVDDSQLPKDRFSAERLKGVDSTLKIQPAELGDSAMYLCASSSHGLAGGDTQYFGPGTRLTVL.

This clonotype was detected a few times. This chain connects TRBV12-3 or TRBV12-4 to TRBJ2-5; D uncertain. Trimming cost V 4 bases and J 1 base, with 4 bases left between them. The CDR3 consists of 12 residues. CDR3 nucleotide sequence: TGTGCCAGCAGTTATCTCCAAGAGACCCAGTACTTC. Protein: CASSYLQETQYF.

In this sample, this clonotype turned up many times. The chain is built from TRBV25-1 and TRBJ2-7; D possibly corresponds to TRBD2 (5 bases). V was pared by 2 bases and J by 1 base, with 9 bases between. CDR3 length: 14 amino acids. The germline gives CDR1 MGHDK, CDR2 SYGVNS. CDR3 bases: TGTGCCAGCAGTGAAACCGGGGATTCCTACGAGCAGTACTTC. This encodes CASSETGDSYEQYF.

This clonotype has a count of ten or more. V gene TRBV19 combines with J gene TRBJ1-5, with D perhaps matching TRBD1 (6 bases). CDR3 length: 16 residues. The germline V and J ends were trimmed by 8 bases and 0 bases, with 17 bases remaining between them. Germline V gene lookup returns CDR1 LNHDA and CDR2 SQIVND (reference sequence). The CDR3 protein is CASGRTGAYSNQPQHF. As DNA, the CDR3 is TGTGCCAGTGGGCGAACGGGGGCTTATAGCAATCAGCCCCAGCATTTT.

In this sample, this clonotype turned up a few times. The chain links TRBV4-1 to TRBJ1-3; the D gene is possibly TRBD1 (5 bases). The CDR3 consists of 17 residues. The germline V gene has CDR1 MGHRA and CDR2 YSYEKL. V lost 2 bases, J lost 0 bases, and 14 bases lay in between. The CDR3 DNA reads TGCGCCAGCAGCCAATCCCGTGGGGGGGTCTCTGGAAACACCATATATTTT. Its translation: CASSQSRGGVSGNTIYF.

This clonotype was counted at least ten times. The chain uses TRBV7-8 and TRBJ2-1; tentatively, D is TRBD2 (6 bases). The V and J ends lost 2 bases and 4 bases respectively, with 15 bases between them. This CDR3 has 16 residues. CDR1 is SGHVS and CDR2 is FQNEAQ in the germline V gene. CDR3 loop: CASSLTSGDSYNEQFF. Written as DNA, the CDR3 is TGTGCCAGCAGCTTAACGTCGGGGGATTCGTACAATGAGCAGTTCTTC.

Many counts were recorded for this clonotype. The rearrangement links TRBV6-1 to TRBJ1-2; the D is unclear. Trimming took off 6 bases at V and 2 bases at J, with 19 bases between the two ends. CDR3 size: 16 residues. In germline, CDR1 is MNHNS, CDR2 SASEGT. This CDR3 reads CASRATALGGNYGYTF. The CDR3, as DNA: TGTGCCAGCAGAGCAACAGCTCTGGGTGGGAACTATGGCTACACCTTC.

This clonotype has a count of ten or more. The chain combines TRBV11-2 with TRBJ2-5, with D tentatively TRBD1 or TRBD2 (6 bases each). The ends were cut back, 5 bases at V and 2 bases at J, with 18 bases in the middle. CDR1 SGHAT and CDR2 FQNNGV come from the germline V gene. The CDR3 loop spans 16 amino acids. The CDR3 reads CASSPLGRGVQETQYF. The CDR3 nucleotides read TGTGCCAGCAGCCCTCTCGGAAGGGGGGTTCAAGAGACCCAGTACTTC.